This TCR beta chain is from a study of T cell repertoires in cytomegalovirus infection. With 3 bases clipped from V and 4 bases from J, the junction kept 5 bases outside the gene matches. Germline loops: CDR1 LNHDA, CDR2 SQIVND (reference sequence). The CDR3 covers 15 residues. TCRdb re-called the reads with MiXCR, one entry per CDR3 protein. This sample has 350,000 to 400,000 distinct CDR3 sequences, with roughly 34% found just once. Comment on this clonotype: Its antigen is as yet unknown.

The chain uses TRBV19 and TRBJ2-2; 7 bases agree with TRBD1. The sample in question was cultured PBMCs, obtained from culture after CMV antigen stimulation. The sequence derives from a human donor in good health (CMV status not recorded). Some clones in this sample may be carry-over from other donors' samples. The CDR3 sequence: CASSISAGGTGELFF. CDR3 coding DNA: TGTGCCAGTAGTATTTCGGCAGGGGGCACCGGGGAGCTGTTTTTT.